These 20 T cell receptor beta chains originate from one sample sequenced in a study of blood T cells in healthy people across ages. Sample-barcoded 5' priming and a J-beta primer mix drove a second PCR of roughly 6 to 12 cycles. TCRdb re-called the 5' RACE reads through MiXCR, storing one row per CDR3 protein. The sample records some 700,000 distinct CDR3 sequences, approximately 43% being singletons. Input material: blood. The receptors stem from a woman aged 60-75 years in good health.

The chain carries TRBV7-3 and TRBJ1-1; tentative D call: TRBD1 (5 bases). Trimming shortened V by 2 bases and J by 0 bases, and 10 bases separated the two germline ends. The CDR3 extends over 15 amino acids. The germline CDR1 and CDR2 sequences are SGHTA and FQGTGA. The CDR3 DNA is TGTGCCAGCAGCTTACAGGGATCGCTGAACACTGAAGCTTTCTTT. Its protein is CASSLQGSLNTEAFF.

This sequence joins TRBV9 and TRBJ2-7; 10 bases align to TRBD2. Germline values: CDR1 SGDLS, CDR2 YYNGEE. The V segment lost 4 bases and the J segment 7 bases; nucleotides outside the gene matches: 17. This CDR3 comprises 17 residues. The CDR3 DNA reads TGTGCCAGCAGCCAACCCTCGGGACTAGCGACCTACAATGAGCAGTACTTC. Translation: CASSQPSGLATYNEQYF.

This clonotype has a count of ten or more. This chain's CDR3 is CAISGRAGPSYEQYF. The CDR3 nucleotides are TGTGCCATCAGTGGTCGGGCGGGGCCTTCCTACGAGCAGTACTTC. This rearrangement joins TRBV10-3 to TRBJ2-7; tentatively, D is TRBD2 (6 bases). This CDR3 is built from 15 residues. Germline V gene sequence: CDR1 ENHRY, CDR2 SYGVKD. V lost 4 bases, J lost 1 base, and 14 bases lay in between.

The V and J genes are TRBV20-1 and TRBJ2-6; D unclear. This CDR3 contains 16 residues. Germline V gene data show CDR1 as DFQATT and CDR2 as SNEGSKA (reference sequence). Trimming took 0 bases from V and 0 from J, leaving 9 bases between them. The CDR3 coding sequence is TGCAGTGCTAGAGATCTGGCCTTCTCTGGGGCCAACGTCCTGACTTTC. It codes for CSARDLAFSGANVLTF.

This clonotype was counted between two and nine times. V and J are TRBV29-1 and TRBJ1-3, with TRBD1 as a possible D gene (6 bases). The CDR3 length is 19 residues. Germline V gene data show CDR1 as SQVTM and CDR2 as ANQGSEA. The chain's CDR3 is CRALIRRGPLCVSGNTIYF. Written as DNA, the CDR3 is TGCAGAGCGTTGATCCGCAGGGGTCCCCTTTGCGTCTCTGGAAACACCATATATTTT.

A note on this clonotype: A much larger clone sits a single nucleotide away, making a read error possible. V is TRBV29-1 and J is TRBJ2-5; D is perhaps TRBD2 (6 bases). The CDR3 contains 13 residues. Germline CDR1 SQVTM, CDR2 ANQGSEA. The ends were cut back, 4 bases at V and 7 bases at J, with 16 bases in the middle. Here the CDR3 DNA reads TGCAGCGTTGTAGGTAGCGGTGAAGGGACCCAGTACTTC. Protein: CSVVGSGEGTQYF.

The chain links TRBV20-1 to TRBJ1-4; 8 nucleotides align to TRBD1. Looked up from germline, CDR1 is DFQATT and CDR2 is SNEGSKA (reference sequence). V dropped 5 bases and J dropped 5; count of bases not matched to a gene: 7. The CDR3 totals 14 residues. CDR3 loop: CSAQPGQGNEKLFF. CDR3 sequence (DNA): TGCAGTGCTCAACCCGGACAGGGAAATGAAAAACTGTTTTTT.

CDR3 residues: CASSQESHSSYEQYF. CDR3 coding DNA: TGCGCCAGCAGCCAAGAATCGCATAGCTCCTACGAGCAGTACTTC. This chain links TRBV4-1 with TRBJ2-7; no clear D gene. With 0 bases removed from V and 0 bases from J, the gap between germline ends came to 9 bases. The CDR3 is 15 amino acids. Germline V gives CDR1 MGHRA, CDR2 YSYEKL.

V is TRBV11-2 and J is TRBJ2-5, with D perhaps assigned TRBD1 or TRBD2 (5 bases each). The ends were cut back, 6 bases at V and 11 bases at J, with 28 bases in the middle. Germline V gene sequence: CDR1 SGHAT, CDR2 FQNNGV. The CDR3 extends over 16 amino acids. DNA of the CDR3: TGTGCCAGCAGGTCACTACAGTGGGGGATGACTAATGAGCAGTACTTC. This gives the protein CASRSLQWGMTNEQYF.

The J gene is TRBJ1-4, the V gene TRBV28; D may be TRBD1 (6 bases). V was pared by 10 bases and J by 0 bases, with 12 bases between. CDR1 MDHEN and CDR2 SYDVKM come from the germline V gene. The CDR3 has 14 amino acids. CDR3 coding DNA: TGTGCCACACAGGGACCTACAACTAATGAAAAACTGTTTTTT. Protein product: CATQGPTTNEKLFF. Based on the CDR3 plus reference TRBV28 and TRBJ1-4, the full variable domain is DVKVTQSSRYLVKRTGEKVFLECVQDMDHENMFWYRQDPGLGLRLIYFSYDVKMKEKGDIPEGYSVSREKKERFSLILESASTNQTSMYLCATQGPTTNEKLFFGSGTQLSVL.

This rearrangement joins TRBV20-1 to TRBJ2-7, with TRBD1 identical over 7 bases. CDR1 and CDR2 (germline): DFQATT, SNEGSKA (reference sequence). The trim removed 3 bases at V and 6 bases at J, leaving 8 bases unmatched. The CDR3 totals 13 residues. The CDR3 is CSASSQGTGEQYF. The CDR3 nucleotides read TGCAGTGCTAGCTCACAGGGGACGGGCGAGCAGTACTTC.

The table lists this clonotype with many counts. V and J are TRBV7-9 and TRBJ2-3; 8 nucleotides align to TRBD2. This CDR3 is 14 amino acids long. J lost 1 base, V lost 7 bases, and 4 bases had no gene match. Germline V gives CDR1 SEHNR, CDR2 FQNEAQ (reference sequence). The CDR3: CASTQAGGTDTQYF. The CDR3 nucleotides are TGTGCCAGCACCCAAGCGGGGGGCACAGATACGCAGTATTTT. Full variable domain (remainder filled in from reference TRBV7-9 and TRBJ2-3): DTGVSQNPRHKITKRGQNVTFRCDPISEHNRLYWYRQTLGQGPEFLTYFQNEAQLEKSRLLSDRFSAERPKGSFSTLEIQRTEQGDSAMYLCASTQAGGTDTQYFGPGTRLTVL.

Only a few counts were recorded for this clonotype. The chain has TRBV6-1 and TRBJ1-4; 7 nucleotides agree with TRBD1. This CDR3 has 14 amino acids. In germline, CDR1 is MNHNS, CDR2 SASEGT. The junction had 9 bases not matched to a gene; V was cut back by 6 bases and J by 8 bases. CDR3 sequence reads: CASRDRQGREKLFF. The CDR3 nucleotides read TGTGCCAGCAGGGATAGACAGGGACGGGAAAAACTGTTTTTT.

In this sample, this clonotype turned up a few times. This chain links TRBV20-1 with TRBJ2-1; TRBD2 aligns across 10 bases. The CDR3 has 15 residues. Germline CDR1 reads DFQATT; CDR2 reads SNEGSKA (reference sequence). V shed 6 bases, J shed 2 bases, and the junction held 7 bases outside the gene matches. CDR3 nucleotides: TGCAGTGCCCCTTCTCTAGCGGGAGCCTACAATGAGCAGTTCTTC. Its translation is CSAPSLAGAYNEQFF.

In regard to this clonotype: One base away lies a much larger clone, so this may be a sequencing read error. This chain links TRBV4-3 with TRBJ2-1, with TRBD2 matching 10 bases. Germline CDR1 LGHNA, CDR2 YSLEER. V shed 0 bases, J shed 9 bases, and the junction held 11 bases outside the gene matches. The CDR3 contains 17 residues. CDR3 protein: CASSQDVPSGRLGEQFF. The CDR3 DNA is TGCGCCAGCAGCCAAGATGTCCCTAGCGGGAGATTGGGTGAGCAGTTCTTC.

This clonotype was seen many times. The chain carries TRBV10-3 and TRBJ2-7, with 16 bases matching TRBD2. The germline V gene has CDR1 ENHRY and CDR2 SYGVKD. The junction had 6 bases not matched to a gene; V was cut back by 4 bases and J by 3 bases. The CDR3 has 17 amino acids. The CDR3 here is CAISAPGLAGGDYEQYF. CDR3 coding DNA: TGTGCCATCAGTGCCCCGGGACTAGCGGGGGGGGACTACGAGCAGTACTTC.

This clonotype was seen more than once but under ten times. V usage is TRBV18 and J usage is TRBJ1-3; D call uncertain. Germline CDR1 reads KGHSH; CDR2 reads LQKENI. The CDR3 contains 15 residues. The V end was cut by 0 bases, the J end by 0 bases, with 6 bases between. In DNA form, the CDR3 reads TGTGCCAGCTCACCACCTCGTGGCTCTGGAAACACCATATATTTT. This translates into CASSPPRGSGNTIYF.

The CDR3 bases are TGTGCCAGCAGTTTCCAGGGGAACTATGGCTACACCTTC. Its translation: CASSFQGNYGYTF. The chain couples TRBV6-5 to TRBJ1-2; TRBD1 is a possible D gene (6 bases). Germline V lookup: CDR1 MNHEY, CDR2 SVGAGI. The CDR3 consists of 13 residues. V lost 4 bases to trimming and J lost 2 bases, with 8 bases between them.

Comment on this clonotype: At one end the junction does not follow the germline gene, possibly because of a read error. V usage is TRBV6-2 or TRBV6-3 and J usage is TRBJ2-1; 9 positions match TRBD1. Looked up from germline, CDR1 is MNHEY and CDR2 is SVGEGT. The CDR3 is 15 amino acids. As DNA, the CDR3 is TGTGCCGGCAGTTTAGGGGACAGGGAATACAATGAGCAGTTCTTC. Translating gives CAGSLGDREYNEQFF.

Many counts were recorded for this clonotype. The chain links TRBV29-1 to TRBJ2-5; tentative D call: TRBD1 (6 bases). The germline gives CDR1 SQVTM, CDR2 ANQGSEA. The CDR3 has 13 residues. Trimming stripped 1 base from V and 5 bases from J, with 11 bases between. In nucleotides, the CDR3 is TGCAGCGTTGAAGGTCAGGGGAGTGAGACCCAGTACTTC. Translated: CSVEGQGSETQYF.